These 21 T cell receptor beta chains originate from one sample sequenced in a study of CD8 T cells in ankylosing spondylitis. The antigens these receptors bind are not known. Study-wide results and caveats: A motif of several highly homologous TCR beta variants was seen as apparently characteristic of ankylosing spondylitis blood.

TCRdb re-analysed the 5' RACE reads in MiXCR, keeping a single row per CDR3 protein. This table holds over 400,000 distinct CDR3 sequences, roughly 26% found once. Sequenced input: blood, either unsorted or a sorted T cell fraction (not recorded which). These receptors were taken from a male donor with ankylosing spondylitis.

The rearrangement uses TRBV20-1 and TRBJ2-7; D is ambiguous. Germline V gene sequence: CDR1 DFQATT, CDR2 SNEGSKA (reference sequence). The CDR3 contains 12 residues. The V and J ends lost 3 bases and 0 bases respectively, with 6 bases between them. The CDR3 sequence: CSASTDSYEQYV. For the CDR3, the DNA is TGCAGTGCTAGTACAGACTCCTACGAGCAGTACGTC.

This clonotype was seen a few times. The chain is built from TRBV4-1 and TRBJ2-7; TRBD1 aligns across 7 bases. The CDR3 sequence is 18 residues long. Germline CDR1 is MGHRA and CDR2 is YSYEKL. Losses at the gene ends were 1 base for V and 7 bases for J; bases not matched to a gene: 19. The CDR3 DNA reads TGCGCCAGCAGCCAAGGATGGAACAGGGGTCTCCCTCTGTTTGAGCAGTACGTC. Amino acid sequence: CASSQGWNRGLPLFEQYV.

The chain uses TRBV9 and TRBJ2-4; D is uncertain. The V gene lost 4 bases and the J gene lost 5 bases, with 13 bases spanning the gap. CDR1 SGDLS and CDR2 YYNGEE come from the germline V gene. This CDR3 comprises 14 residues. The chain's CDR3 is CASSPVGPENIQYF. CDR3 in DNA: TGTGCCAGCAGCCCAGTAGGACCGGAAAACATTCAGTACTTC.

V and J are TRBV12-3 or TRBV12-4 and TRBJ2-1, with TRBD2 matching over 8 bases. The J segment lost 15 bases and the V segment lost 5 bases, leaving 12 bases of the junction unmatched. The CDR3 covers 13 residues. This CDR3 is CASSLYGGGGRFF. The CDR3 DNA follows: TGTGCCAGCAGTCTATACGGGGGGGGAGGGCGGTTCTTC.

This clonotype was seen more than once but under ten times. For the CDR3, the DNA is TGTGCCAGCAGCCCAAGACAGGGGGGGTCCTATAATTCACCCCTCCACTTT. Its translation: CASSPRQGGSYNSPLHF. This chain joins TRBV7-2 and TRBJ1-6; 9 positions match TRBD1. Unmatched junction bases numbered 6, after V lost 5 bases and J lost 1 base. The CDR3 is 17 amino acids. Germline V gene sequence: CDR1 SGHTA, CDR2 FQGNSA.

The CDR3 here is CASSLLQGGAGELFF. CDR3 coding DNA: TGTGCCAGCAGTTTACTACAGGGGGGGGCCGGGGAGCTGTTTTTT. J is TRBJ2-2 and V is TRBV12-3 or TRBV12-4; a weak D match, TRBD1 (8 bases). Trimming stripped 2 bases from V and 6 bases from J, with 13 bases between. The CDR3 is 15 amino acids.

This clonotype was seen more than once but under ten times. The rearrangement joins TRBV29-1 to TRBJ2-3; no clear D. Trimming took 7 bases from V and 1 from J, leaving 15 bases between them. Looked up from germline, CDR1 is SQVTM and CDR2 is ANQGSEA. This CDR3 is built from 14 residues. For the CDR3, the DNA is TGCAGCGCTTGTCGGCAGACATGCACAGATACGCAGTATTTT. Amino acids: CSACRQTCTDTQYF.

The CDR3, as DNA: TGCGCCAGCAGCTTGTTCTCGGGGAATGGAAACACCATATATTTT. This encodes CASSLFSGNGNTIYF. V is TRBV5-1 and J is TRBJ1-3; D gene uncertain. The V and J ends lost 1 base and 3 bases respectively, with 11 bases between them. This CDR3 region has 15 residues. CDR1 SGHRS and CDR2 YFSETQ come from the germline V gene.

In this sample, this clonotype turned up a few times. The chain couples TRBV7-2 to TRBJ2-3; 8 bases are shared with TRBD2. Germline CDR1 and CDR2: SGHTA and FQGNSA. The ends lost 1 base at V and 4 bases at J; junction bases unmatched: 4. The length of the CDR3 is 15 residues. Here the CDR3 DNA reads TGTGCCAGCAGCTTAGTTGCGGGAGGTGCAGATACGCAGTATTTT. Translation: CASSLVAGGADTQYF.

CDR3 loop: CASSFEREQYF. The CDR3 nucleotides are TGTGCCAGCAGCTTTGAGAGGGAGCAGTACTTC. The chain employs TRBV7-2 and TRBJ2-7; D ambiguous. The CDR3 runs 11 residues. Trimming stripped 3 bases from V and 7 bases from J, with 7 bases between. Germline-derived CDR1 and CDR2 are SGHTA and FQGNSA.

This rearrangement joins TRBV3-1 to TRBJ1-3; no definite D call. Per germline, CDR1 LGHDT and CDR2 YNNKEL (reference sequence). This CDR3 contains 13 residues. V lost 4 bases, J lost 4 bases, and 8 bases lay in between. CDR3 in DNA: TGTGCCAGCAGCCTCCTTCAGGGAAACACCATATATTTT. Residues: CASSLLQGNTIYF.

A single count supports this clonotype. The J gene is TRBJ2-1, the V gene TRBV27; TRBD2 is a possible D gene (7 bases). This CDR3 has 15 residues. CDR1 MNHEY and CDR2 SMNVEV come from the germline V gene (reference sequence). V lost 8 bases and J lost 6, with 20 bases in between. The chain's CDR3 is CASSIRGGSGNEQFF. The CDR3 DNA is TGTGCCAGCTCCATCAGGGGCGGGAGTGGCAATGAGCAGTTCTTC.

The rearrangement uses TRBV20-1 and TRBJ2-1; 9 positions agree with TRBD2. Germline V lookup: CDR1 DFQATT, CDR2 SNEGSKA (reference sequence). This CDR3 contains 14 residues. The V and J ends lost 6 bases and 6 bases, in that order; junction bases with no gene match: 9. The CDR3 reads CSAPRTSVANEQFF. The CDR3 DNA is TGCAGTGCCCCCAGGACTAGCGTTGCCAATGAGCAGTTCTTC.

V usage is TRBV27 and J usage is TRBJ2-2; D unclear. Germline V gives CDR1 MNHEY, CDR2 SMNVEV (reference sequence). Trimming removed 1 base from V and 4 bases from J, with 13 bases in between. CDR3 length: 16 amino acids. This CDR3 is CASSLFGRVGTGELFF. In DNA form, the CDR3 reads TGTGCCAGCAGTTTATTTGGTAGGGTCGGCACCGGGGAGCTGTTTTTT.

The table lists this clonotype with a few counts. This sequence joins TRBV6-5 and TRBJ1-5; D call uncertain. This CDR3 comprises 13 residues. Trimming cost V 4 bases and J 12 bases, with 16 bases left between them. Germline assignment: CDR1 MNHEY and CDR2 SVGAGI. CDR3 sequence (DNA): TGTGCCAGCAGTTCCTCTTTGTACGAGGGCCAGCATTTT. Protein: CASSSSLYEGQHF.

This chain uses TRBV12-3 or TRBV12-4 with TRBJ1-4; 9 positions match TRBD1. This CDR3 region has 15 residues. V was clipped by 6 bases and J by 8 bases; unmatched bases: 10. The CDR3 DNA sequence: TGTGCCAGCAGACCCAGGACAGGGGTAGGCGAAAAACTGTTTTTT. This sequence encodes CASRPRTGVGEKLFF.

This clonotype was seen more than once but under ten times. J is TRBJ2-4 and V is TRBV20-1; 10 bases match TRBD1. This CDR3 has 13 residues. Germline V gene sequence: CDR1 DFQATT, CDR2 SNEGSKA (reference sequence). DNA of the CDR3: TGCAGCGGAATGGACAGGGGGAAAAACATTCAGTACTTC. It specifies CSGMDRGKNIQYF.

The rearrangement links TRBV15 to TRBJ2-1, with TRBD2 identical over 8 bases. Germline V gives CDR1 LNHNV, CDR2 YYDKDF (reference sequence). The CDR3 is 16 residues long. Trimming took 0 bases from V and 12 from J; bases not matched to a gene: 13. Here the CDR3 DNA reads TGTGCCACCAGCAGAGAGGGACTAGGGAAAGTTCGCGGGCAGTTCTTC. It encodes CATSREGLGKVRGQFF.

The gene calls are TRBV20-1 and TRBJ1-6; 7 positions match TRBD1. Trimming cost V 5 bases and J 13 bases; bases outside gene matches: 5. CDR1 and CDR2 (germline): DFQATT, SNEGSKA (reference sequence). The CDR3 consists of 11 residues. The CDR3, as DNA: TGCAGTGCTGCAGACAGGGCGCCCCTCCACTTT. Translating it yields CSAADRAPLHF.

This chain connects TRBV18 to TRBJ1-2; D is perhaps TRBD1 (6 bases). Germline-derived CDR1 and CDR2 are KGHSH and LQKENI. This CDR3 is 14 amino acids long. Trimming removed 3 bases from V and 4 bases from J, with 12 bases in between. The DNA of the CDR3 is TGTGCCAGCTCACCCGCGGACAGCCGCTATGGCTACACCTTC. Its protein product is CASSPADSRYGYTF.

The CDR3 loop reads CASSLREGYEQYF. The DNA for the CDR3 is TGTGCCAGCAGTTTGAGGGAGGGCTACGAGCAGTACTTC. This chain links TRBV12-3 or TRBV12-4 with TRBJ2-7; 7 nucleotides line up with TRBD2. V dropped 3 bases and J dropped 3; count of bases not matched to a gene: 2. CDR3 length: 13 residues.